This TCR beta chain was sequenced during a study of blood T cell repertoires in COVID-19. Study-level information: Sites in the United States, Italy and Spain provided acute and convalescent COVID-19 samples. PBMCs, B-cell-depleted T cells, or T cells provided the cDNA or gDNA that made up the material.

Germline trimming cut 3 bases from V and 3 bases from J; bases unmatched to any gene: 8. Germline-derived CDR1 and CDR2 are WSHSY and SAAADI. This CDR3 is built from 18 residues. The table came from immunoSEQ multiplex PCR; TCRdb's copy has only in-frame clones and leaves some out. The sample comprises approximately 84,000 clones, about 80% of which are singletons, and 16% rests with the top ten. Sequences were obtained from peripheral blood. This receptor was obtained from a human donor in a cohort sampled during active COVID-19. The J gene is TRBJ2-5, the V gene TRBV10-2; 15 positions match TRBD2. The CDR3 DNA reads TGCGCCAGCAGTGATCTCCAGGGACTAGCGGGGGGAGAAGAGACCCAGTACTTC. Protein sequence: CASSDLQGLAGGEETQYF.